These T cell receptor beta chains were read from a single sample in a study of shared clonotypes between healthy human individuals. The table came from immunoSEQ multiplex PCR; TCRdb's copy has only in-frame clones and leaves some out. The sample contains 550,000 to 800,000 clones, less than 95% of which appear only once. The sequenced sample was memory CD8+ T cells from PBMCs. The receptor set was obtained from a man aged 18 to 30 in good health. Some clones in this sample may be carry-over from other donors' samples. Both conserved end residues are part of each CDR3. The D gene is left open where the match is weak. The listing skips clone size in some rows; elsewhere it reads once, few, many or a size class.

clone_size,v_call,d_call,j_call,cdr3_nt,cdr3_aa
.,TRBV18,.,TRBJ2-4,TGTGCCAGCTCACCAGATTTAGCCGGGGGCTTAGGAAAAAACATTCAGTACTTC,CASSPDLAGGLGKNIQYF
.,TRBV19,.,TRBJ2-7,TGTGCCAGTAGTCCCCTGAGGCAGGGGCGCTACGAGCAGTACTTC,CASSPLRQGRYEQYF
.,TRBV7-2,TRBD1,TRBJ1-3,TGTGCCAGCAGCTGGACAGGGCCCGGAAACACCATATATTTT,CASSWTGPGNTIYF
.,TRBV28,.,TRBJ2-1,TGTGCCAGCCGCTCCTACAATGAGCAGTTCTTC,CASRSYNEQFF
.,TRBV4-1,.,TRBJ1-1,TGCGCCAGCAGCCAAAGCTCGGGGGCCACTGAAGCTTTCTTT,CASSQSSGATEAFF
.,TRBV29-1,.,TRBJ2-2,TGCAGCGTTGGGCAGTTAGGTGTAACCGGGGAGCTGTTTTTT,CSVGQLGVTGELFF
.,TRBV29-1,.,TRBJ2-4,TGCAGCGTTAAGTTTCCAGGGTCGGGCCCAAACATTCAGTACTTC,CSVKFPGSGPNIQYF
.,TRBV19,.,TRBJ1-5,TGTGCCAGTAAGGGTCCGGCTACAGGGCGTAGCAATCAGCCCCAGCATTTT,CASKGPATGRSNQPQHF
.,TRBV15,.,TRBJ1-2,TGTGCCACCAGCAATACTATAGGGGGCTATGGCTACACCTTC,CATSNTIGGYGYTF
.,TRBV9,TRBD1,TRBJ1-2,TGTGCCAGCAGCCCCCAGGGGACAGGGGGAAACTATGGCTACACCTTC,CASSPQGTGGNYGYTF
.,TRBV6-5,TRBD2,TRBJ2-2,TGTGCCAGCAGTCCCCGGGGAGGGTACGGGGAGCTGTTTTTT,CASSPRGGYGELFF
once,TRBV5-1,TRBD1,TRBJ1-2,TGCGCCAGCAGCTCCCTAGTGGACAGGGTTAGAGGTTACACCTTC,CASSSLVDRVRGYTF
.,TRBV27,TRBD2,TRBJ2-1,TGTGCCAGCAGTTTTAGCGGGGCCAGCTCCTACAATGAGCAGTTCTTC,CASSFSGASSYNEQFF
.,TRBV28,.,TRBJ2-3,TGTGCCAGCAGTGGGGTGGAGGGGGTGCGAACAGATACGCAGTATTTT,CASSGVEGVRTDTQYF
.,TRBV6-1,TRBD1,TRBJ1-5,TGTGCCAGCAGTGAGGATACAGGGGGCCTTCAGCCCCAGCATTTT,CASSEDTGGLQPQHF
.,TRBV13,.,TRBJ2-7,TGTGCCAGCAGCTTAGAGTGGGGAGCCGAGCAGTACTTC,CASSLEWGAEQYF
once,TRBV2,.,TRBJ2-2,TGTGCCAGCTTTTACGGACACTCGAACACCGGGGAGCTGTTTTTT,CASFYGHSNTGELFF
.,TRBV25-1,.,TRBJ1-1,TGTGCCAGCAGTGAATCAACCCTTCGCGAGGCCTCCTTT,CASSESTLREASF
.,TRBV27,.,TRBJ2-6,TGTGCCAGCCTGGGCTCTGGGGCCAACGTCCTGACTTTC,CASLGSGANVLTF
many,TRBV11-2,.,TRBJ2-1,TGTGCCAGCAGGAAAAACGCGGATGAGCAGTTCTTC,CASRKNADEQFF
.,TRBV27,TRBD1,TRBJ1-1,TGTGCCAGCAGTTTGGGCAGGGGGCTTTTTTACACTGAAGCTTTCTTT,CASSLGRGLFYTEAFF
.,TRBV5-4,.,TRBJ2-7,TGTGCCAGCAGCTTTCCTCAGGGAGCCAACGAGCAGTACTTC,CASSFPQGANEQYF
.,TRBV7-9,.,TRBJ2-1,TGTGCCAGCAGCTTAGCGGGCGGCGAGCAGTTCTTC,CASSLAGGEQFF
.,TRBV18,.,TRBJ2-7,TGTGCCAGCTCACCATTAAGGACAGATATCTACGACGAGCAGTACTTC,CASSPLRTDIYDEQYF
.,TRBV14,TRBD1,TRBJ1-2,TGTGCCAGCAGCCCCGGGACAGGGGTCTATGGCTACACCTTC,CASSPGTGVYGYTF
few,TRBV30,.,TRBJ1-1,TGTGCCTGGGTGAGAATTCTATCTAGTGAAGCTTTCTTT,CAWVRILSSEAFF
.,TRBV9,.,TRBJ2-2,TGTGCCAGCAGCGTAGAGTGGGCGAACACCGGGGAGCTGTTTTTT,CASSVEWANTGELFF
.,TRBV15,.,TRBJ2-7,TGTGCCACCAGCAGAGACAGGAACCCGTCCGAGCAGTACTTC,CATSRDRNPSEQYF
once,TRBV11-2,.,TRBJ1-2,TGTGCCAGCAGCTTGTCCCTTACAGGAGATGATGGCTACACCTTC,CASSLSLTGDDGYTF
.,TRBV5-8,.,TRBJ2-1,TGTGCCAGCAGCTTGAAACAGCCCTACAATGAGCAGTTCTTC,CASSLKQPYNEQFF
.,TRBV9,TRBD1,TRBJ1-1,TGTGCCAGCAGCGCATCCGGGACAGCGCGGACTGAAGCTTTCTTT,CASSASGTARTEAFF
.,TRBV27,.,TRBJ1-2,TGTGCCAGCAGCCCGGGACGGAGGCCGGCTGGCTATGGCTACACCTTC,CASSPGRRPAGYGYTF
.,TRBV5-1,.,TRBJ1-1,TGCGCCAGCAGCTTGGAGGGCGTTGGTACTGAAGCTTTCTTT,CASSLEGVGTEAFF
.,TRBV18,.,TRBJ1-1,TGTGCCAGCTCACCACCGGGTTTACCTGAAGCTTTCTTT,CASSPPGLPEAFF
.,TRBV30,.,TRBJ2-7,TGTGCCTGGAGTGTTGACTCCTACGAGCAGTACTTC,CAWSVDSYEQYF
.,TRBV28,.,TRBJ2-3,TGTGCCAGCAGTTTAGTAGTAGCAGATACAGATACGCAGTATTTT,CASSLVVADTDTQYF